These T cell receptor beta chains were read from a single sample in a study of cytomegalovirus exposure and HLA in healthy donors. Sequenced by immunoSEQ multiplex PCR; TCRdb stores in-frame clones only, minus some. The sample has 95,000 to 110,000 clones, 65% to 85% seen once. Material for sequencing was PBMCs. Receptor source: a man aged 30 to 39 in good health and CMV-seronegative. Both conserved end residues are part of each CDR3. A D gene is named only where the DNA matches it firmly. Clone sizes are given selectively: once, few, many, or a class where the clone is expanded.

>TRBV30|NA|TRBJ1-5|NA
TGTGCCTGGAGTGTACGGGGCGGGGGTCTAATAAATCAGCCCCAGCATTTT
CAWSVRGGGLINQPQHF
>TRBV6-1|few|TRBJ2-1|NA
TGTGCCAGCGACCGTAGCGGAGGGACCTACAATGAGCAGTTCTTC
CASDRSGGTYNEQFF
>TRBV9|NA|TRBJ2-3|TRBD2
TGTGCCAGCAATGGACTAGCGGGAGCAGATACGCAGTATTTT
CASNGLAGADTQYF
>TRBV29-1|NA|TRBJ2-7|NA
TGCAGCGTTGAAGAGGCGGGATACGAGCAGTACTTC
CSVEEAGYEQYF
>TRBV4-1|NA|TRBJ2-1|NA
TGCGCCAGCAGCCAAGATGAGGTAGGGACTCGGGAGCAGTTCTTC
CASSQDEVGTREQFF
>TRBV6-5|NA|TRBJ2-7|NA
TGTGCCAGCAGTTACCGGACACAACTCGAGCAGTACTTC
CASSYRTQLEQYF
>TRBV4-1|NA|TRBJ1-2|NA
TGCGCCAGCAGCCAAGAGCAAGCCGGACAGAACTATGGCTACACCTTC
CASSQEQAGQNYGYTF
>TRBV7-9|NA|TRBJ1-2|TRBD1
TGTGCCAGCAGCTTAGGGGACAGGGGTACTAACTATGGCTACACCTTC
CASSLGDRGTNYGYTF
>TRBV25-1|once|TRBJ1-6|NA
TGTGCCAGTTCACCGCCGTCGGCGGGGTATAATTCACCCCTCCACTTT
CASSPPSAGYNSPLHF
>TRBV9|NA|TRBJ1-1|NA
TGTGCCAGCAGCGTAGGAGGACAGCAGAACACTGAAGCTTTCTTT
CASSVGGQQNTEAFF
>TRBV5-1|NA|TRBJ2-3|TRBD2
TGCGCCAGCAGTCGCGGGGGGGCAGGCACAGATACGCAGTATTTT
CASSRGGAGTDTQYF
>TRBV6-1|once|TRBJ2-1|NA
TGTGCCAGCAGTGAAGTTCTCACCCAGTACAATGAGCAGTTCTTC
CASSEVLTQYNEQFF
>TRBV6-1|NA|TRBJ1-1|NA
TGTGCCAGCAGTGAACGGGATCTAGGGCCACTGGGCACTGAAGCTTTCTTT
CASSERDLGPLGTEAFF
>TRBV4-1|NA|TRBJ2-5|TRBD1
TGCGCCAGCAGCCAAGATCAGTTAACAGGGGAACAAGAGACCCAGTACTTC
CASSQDQLTGEQETQYF